The present entry profiles one T cell receptor beta chain with its context. Its target is unknown. This specimen belongs to a study of STAT5B mutations in CD4+ large granular lymphocyte leukemia. In the original workflow: Productive clonotypes were detectable down to 2.59 x 10-5 frequency. Sequencing was performed with immunoSEQ multiplex PCR; in TCRdb, only in-frame clones are kept and a portion is missing. V, J and clone size are those of that table, while D and trimming were read from the DNA. The table lists about 30,000 clones, roughly 80% of them singletons. This CDR3 is 16 amino acids long. CDR1 and CDR2 (germline): KGHSH, LQKENI. The V and J ends lost 0 bases and 0 bases respectively, with 9 bases between them. Study outcomes and limitations: Main leukemic clonotypes were patient-specific, but more than 20% appeared at low frequency elsewhere. Patient CD4-sorted repertoires looked more clonal than healthy CD4+ repertoires, even without putative leukemic clones. Higher CD4+ than CD8+ T-LGLL clonality might reflect small sample size.

The sequence came from a human donor in good health. Sequencing was performed on CD4+ T cells from blood buffy coats. The chain is built from TRBV18 and TRBJ1-3; D ambiguous. The CDR3 spells CASSPPHSFSGNTIYF. The CDR3 DNA sequence: TGTGCCAGCTCACCACCGCACAGCTTCTCTGGAAACACCATATATTTT.